This TCR beta chain was observed in a study of HIV-infected patients and healthy controls. Findings and caveats of the study: In healthy controls, MAIT alpha CDR3s were common; in HIV+ repertoires, severely depleted. Significant mean usage differences between HIV-infected patients and controls involved eight alpha and eight beta V genes.

Trimming left V 3 bases short and J 9 bases short, with 18 bases between. The CDR3 consists of 15 residues. This clonotype was counted at least ten times. The antigen is unknown. About 540 ng RNA was reverse transcribed with alpha and beta constant-region primers. Alpha and beta chain libraries were made separately by chain-specific third strand synthesis with multiplexing indices. MiXCR, run by TCRdb on the 5' RACE reads, gives a single entry per CDR3 protein. The repertoire includes some 20,000 distinct CDR3 sequences, 12% of them detected once, and more than 9.5% sits in the top ten. All unsorted peripheral T cells were captured because whole blood was used without fractionation. Control samples came from ten to eleven uninfected healthy donors, several of them resampled after around twelve weeks.

The sample taken for sequencing was blood. The chain carries TRBV12-3 or TRBV12-4 and TRBJ2-1, with D perhaps matching TRBD2 (5 bases). This clonotype was sampled from an adult in good health. CDR3 sequence reads: CASSFWAGGVSEQFF. The CDR3 DNA follows: TGTGCCAGCAGTTTTTGGGCAGGAGGTGTGAGTGAGCAGTTCTTC.